The clone carrying this T cell receptor beta chain was seen a handful of times. This specimen comes from a study of blood T cell repertoires in COVID-19. Original processing methods: Reference gene primer amplification in the assay estimated nucleated cell counts. The assay was immunoSEQ multiplex PCR, and TCRdb's table has in-frame clones only and misses some. V and J calls and clone size follow that table, whereas D and trimming were derived from the DNA. The profile shows 90,000 to 110,000 clones, about four fifths of them singletons. This receptor was identified in a woman in her seventies with acute or convalescent COVID-19. The sequenced sample consisted of peripheral blood.

The CDR3 DNA is TGCGCCAGCAGCCAAGTAGGTGGACAGGTGGGTTTCAATGAGCAGTTCTTC. Amino acid sequence: CASSQVGGQVGFNEQFF. The chain employs TRBV4-1 and TRBJ2-1, with 7 bases lining up with TRBD1. V dropped 1 base and J dropped 6; count of bases not matched to a gene: 12. The germline V gene encodes CDR1 MGHRA and CDR2 YSYEKL. The CDR3 is 17 residues long.